These T cell receptor beta chains were read from a single sample in a study of blood T cell repertoires in COVID-19. Profiling relied on immunoSEQ multiplex PCR, and the TCRdb table lists in-frame clones only, not all of them. The table shows under 350,000 clones, with around 86% occurring only once. Sequencing input: peripheral blood. Every receptor here comes from a human donor in a cohort sampled during active COVID-19. Both conserved end residues are part of each CDR3. The D gene is left open where the match is weak. Size values are once, few and many counts, or a class for expanded clones, and some rows have none.

>TRBJ2-6|NA|TRBV13|NA
CASSSHRDSGANVLTF
TGTGCCAGCAGCTCCCACAGGGACTCTGGGGCCAACGTCCTGACTTTC
>TRBJ2-1|TRBD2|TRBV7-2|NA
CASSRSGTSFGNEQFF
TGTGCCAGCAGTCGATCCGGGACTAGCTTTGGGAATGAGCAGTTCTTC
>TRBJ2-3|NA|TRBV15|NA
CATSSGLTLSGGDGADTQYF
TGTGCCACCAGCAGCGGACTTACCCTTTCCGGCGGGGATGGAGCAGATACGCAGTATTTT
>TRBJ2-3|NA|TRBV20-1|NA
CSASPGEIADTQYF
TGCAGTGCTAGTCCCGGAGAGATCGCAGATACGCAGTATTTT
>TRBJ2-3|NA|TRBV24-1|once
CATSDFGGTTDTQYF
TGTGCCACCAGTGATTTTGGCGGCACCACAGATACGCAGTATTTT
>TRBJ2-1|NA|TRBV12-3/TRBV12-4|NA
CASSLPPDNEQFF
TGTGCCAGCAGCCTACCCCCCGACAATGAGCAGTTCTTC
>TRBJ2-1|NA|TRBV18|NA
CASSPGRGSYNEQFF
TGTGCCAGCTCACCGGGTAGGGGCTCCTACAATGAGCAGTTCTTC
>TRBJ2-3|NA|TRBV7-2|once
CASSPTLGLDTQYF
TGTGCCAGCAGCCCGACTCTTGGTTTGGATACGCAGTATTTT
>TRBJ2-7|TRBD1|TRBV5-1|NA
CASSLPGDSGEQYF
TGCGCCAGCAGCTTACCTGGGGACAGCGGCGAGCAGTACTTC
>TRBJ2-3|TRBD1|TRBV6-6|NA
CASRDRVSTDTQYF
TGTGCCAGCAGGGACAGGGTTAGCACAGATACGCAGTATTTT
>TRBJ1-2|NA|TRBV28|NA
CASRRVDYGYTF
TGTGCCAGCCGGAGGGTGGACTATGGCTACACCTTC
>TRBJ2-3|TRBD2|TRBV4-1|NA
CASSQDWEGTQYF
TGCGCCAGCAGCCAAGATTGGGAGGGTACGCAGTATTTT
>TRBJ1-5|NA|TRBV28|NA
CASNARNQPQHF
TGTGCCAGCAACGCGCGGAATCAGCCCCAGCATTTT
>TRBJ1-1|NA|TRBV28|NA
CASSLGGWPQAFF
TGTGCCAGCAGTTTAGGAGGGTGGCCACAAGCTTTCTTT
>TRBJ1-6|TRBD1|TRBV13|NA
CASSSDRGGTYSPLHF
TGTGCCAGCAGCTCGGACAGGGGGGGAACTTATTCACCCCTCCACTTT
>TRBJ2-3|NA|TRBV4-3|NA
CASSPQGWGSTDTQYF
TGCGCCAGCAGCCCTCAGGGGTGGGGGAGCACAGATACGCAGTATTTT
>TRBJ1-2|NA|TRBV5-6|NA
CASGLSTSGGYTF
TGTGCCAGTGGACTTTCAACGTCGGGTGGCTACACCTTC
>TRBJ1-5|NA|TRBV27|once
CASSSSPPGGTSNQPQHF
TGTGCCAGCAGTTCCTCCCCACCCGGCGGGACGAGCAATCAGCCCCAGCATTTT
>TRBJ2-5|NA|TRBV18|NA
CASSNSGLAGETQYF
TGTGCCAGCTCAAATAGCGGTCTGGCAGGAGAGACCCAGTACTTC
>TRBJ1-1|NA|TRBV3-1/TRBV3-2|many
CASSYAAQGTEAFF
TGTGCCAGCAGCTATGCTGCACAGGGAACTGAAGCTTTCTTT
>TRBJ1-1|TRBD1|TRBV15|NA
CATSKAGTVNTEAFF
TGTGCCACCAGTAAAGCCGGGACAGTGAACACTGAAGCTTTCTTT
>TRBJ2-7|TRBD1|TRBV5-6|NA
CASSLGTGAYEQYF
TGTGCCAGCAGCTTGGGGACAGGGGCCTACGAGCAGTACTTC
>TRBJ1-4|NA|TRBV3-1/TRBV3-2|NA
CASSGGGWEKLFF
TGTGCCAGCAGCGGAGGCGGGTGGGAAAAACTGTTTTTT
>TRBJ1-5|NA|TRBV11-2|NA
CASSLDGHRNQPQHF
TGTGCCAGCAGCTTAGATGGACACCGCAATCAGCCCCAGCATTTT
>TRBJ2-6|NA|TRBV3-1/TRBV3-2|NA
CASSISGGANVLTF
TGTGCCAGCAGCATCTCCGGTGGGGCCAACGTCCTGACTTTC
>TRBJ2-5|NA|TRBV5-6|once
CASSWKGEETQYF
TGTGCCAGCAGCTGGAAGGGGGAAGAGACCCAGTACTTC
>TRBJ2-7|NA|TRBV2|NA
CASRDTRGGEQYF
TGTGCCAGCAGGGATACCAGGGGCGGGGAGCAGTACTTC
>TRBJ1-3|NA|TRBV14|NA
CASSPPGLIGNTIYF
TGTGCCAGCAGCCCCCCTGGACTTATCGGAAACACCATATATTTT
>TRBJ2-3|NA|TRBV15|NA
CATRRDRVDTDTQYF
TGTGCCACCAGAAGAGACCGAGTTGACACAGATACGCAGTATTTT
>TRBJ1-5|NA|TRBV27|NA
CASSSQTGIQPQHF
TGTGCCAGCAGTTCCCAGACAGGAATTCAGCCCCAGCATTTT
>TRBJ2-1|TRBD2|TRBV14|NA
CASSQMGTSGTDEQFF
TGTGCCAGCAGCCAAATGGGGACTAGCGGGACCGATGAGCAGTTCTTC
>TRBJ2-1|TRBD1|TRBV3-1/TRBV3-2|NA
CASSQNRGRRNEQFF
TGTGCCAGCAGCCAGAACAGGGGGCGCCGAAATGAGCAGTTCTTC
>TRBJ1-2|NA|TRBV28|few
CASLEGYGYTF
TGTGCCAGCCTAGAGGGTTATGGCTACACCTTC
>TRBJ2-1|TRBD1|TRBV7-2|NA
CASSLDRGYNEQFF
TGTGCCAGCAGCTTAGACAGGGGGTACAATGAGCAGTTCTTC
>TRBJ1-5|NA|TRBV28|NA
CASSLIGQPGPQHF
TGTGCCAGCAGTTTAATTGGGCAGCCAGGGCCCCAGCATTTT
>TRBJ1-2|NA|TRBV6-2/TRBV6-3|once
CASSYTGQFYGYTF
TGTGCCAGCAGCTATACTGGACAGTTTTATGGCTACACCTTC
>TRBJ2-7|NA|TRBV9|NA
CASSVGSGQGEQYF
TGTGCCAGCAGCGTAGGGTCAGGTCAAGGCGAGCAGTACTTC
>TRBJ2-2|NA|TRBV5-5|NA
CASSLDLRATGELFF
TGTGCCAGCAGCTTGGATTTAAGAGCTACCGGGGAGCTGTTTTTT
>TRBJ2-3|NA|TRBV7-2|NA
CASSYFLSTDTQYF
TGTGCCAGCAGCTACTTTCTAAGCACAGATACGCAGTATTTT
>TRBJ1-5|NA|TRBV15|NA
CATSRDKSSNQPQHF
TGTGCCACCAGCAGAGATAAGAGTAGCAATCAGCCCCAGCATTTT
>TRBJ1-1|NA|TRBV2|NA
CASSDEHTEAFF
TGTGCCAGCAGTGACGAGCACACTGAAGCTTTCTTT
>TRBJ2-7|TRBD2|TRBV3-1/TRBV3-2|NA
CASSQVFTSGRAYEQYF
TGTGCCAGCAGCCAGGTATTTACTAGCGGGAGAGCCTACGAGCAGTACTTC
>TRBJ2-5|NA|TRBV29-1|NA
CSVLRLGETQYF
TGCAGCGTTCTGAGGCTGGGAGAGACCCAGTACTTC
>TRBJ1-2|NA|TRBV7-9|NA
CASSLAGGGPLYGYTF
TGTGCCAGCAGCTTAGCCGGGGGGGGGCCCCTCTATGGCTACACCTTC
>TRBJ2-2|NA|TRBV5-4|few
CASSSPSEGVGTGELFF
TGTGCCAGCAGCTCACCTTCGGAAGGGGTTGGCACCGGGGAGCTGTTTTTT
>TRBJ2-1|TRBD2|TRBV6-5|NA
CASRLAGDNEQFF
TGTGCCAGCAGACTAGCGGGGGACAATGAGCAGTTCTTC
>TRBJ2-7|TRBD2|TRBV15|NA
CATSRGDSGSFEQYF
TGTGCCACCAGCAGAGGGGATAGCGGGAGCTTCGAGCAGTACTTC
>TRBJ2-2|TRBD1|TRBV19|NA
CATHPSGTGRAGELFF
TGTGCCACTCACCCCTCCGGGACAGGGAGGGCCGGGGAGCTGTTTTTT
>TRBJ2-1|TRBD2|TRBV6-2/TRBV6-3|NA
CASSYRAIAGGHNEQFF
TGTGCCAGCAGTTATCGGGCAATAGCGGGAGGCCACAATGAGCAGTTCTTC
>TRBJ2-1|TRBD2|TRBV2|once
CASTSGSGRGGEQFF
TGTGCCAGCACCTCGGGGAGCGGGAGAGGGGGTGAGCAGTTCTTC